Below are 13 T cell receptor beta chains sequenced from a single sample in a study of vaccination and CD4 T cells after COVID-19. CD4+ T cells that had been cultured provided DNA sequenced with the Oncomine TCR Beta short-read assay. TCRdb re-analysed the PCR reads in MiXCR, keeping a single row per CDR3 protein. Found here are around 20,000 distinct CDR3 sequences, 67% of them singletons; the top ten hold about 8.3%. The antigens of these receptors remain unknown. The treatment is: 10-day PBMC culture with coronavirus spike peptide pools or control peptides (ViraFEST assay). The sequencing input was CD4+ T cells from blood, cultured in vitro. Receptor source: a human donor who had recovered from COVID-19.

The CDR3 region is CASSIGTGAAGNEKLFF. Here the CDR3 DNA reads TGTGCCAGCAGCATAGGGACAGGGGCGGCGGGTAATGAAAAACTGTTTTTT. The chain combines TRBV7-9 with TRBJ1-4; 10 nucleotides agree with TRBD1. Trimming took 5 bases from V and 4 from J; bases not matched to a gene: 10. The CDR3 runs to 17 residues. Germline V gene sequence: CDR1 SEHNR, CDR2 FQNEAQ (reference sequence).

The V and J genes are TRBV7-2 and TRBJ1-3; tentative D call: TRBD1 (5 bases). Trimming pared 7 bases from V and 1 base from J, leaving 14 bases between. Germline loops: CDR1 SGHTA, CDR2 FQGNSA. The CDR3 runs to 15 residues. CDR3 DNA: TGTGCCAGCACCCATCGAGCAGGGTCTGGAAACACCATATATTTT. Its protein product is CASTHRAGSGNTIYF.

V usage is TRBV28 and J usage is TRBJ1-1; unclear D gene. CDR1 and CDR2 from the germline V gene are MDHEN and SYDVKM. Trimming removed 4 bases from V and 6 bases from J, with 9 bases in between. CDR3 length equals 12 residues. Here the CDR3 DNA reads TGTGCCAGCAGTTCAACGGACTCTGAAGCTTTCTTT. Translation gives CASSSTDSEAFF.

V gene TRBV20-1 combines with J gene TRBJ1-4; D uncertain. Germline V gene lookup returns CDR1 DFQATT and CDR2 SNEGSKA (reference sequence). V lost 3 bases and J 8 bases, leaving 10 bases between the germline ends. CDR3 length: 12 amino acids. The CDR3 DNA reads as TGCAGTGCTAGGGGTCTAGGCGAAAAACTGTTTTTT. Protein product: CSARGLGEKLFF.

The chain joins TRBV6-5 to TRBJ1-5; D unresolved. Germline V gives CDR1 MNHEY, CDR2 SVGAGI. The CDR3 has 15 residues. V shed 2 bases and J shed 0 bases, with 8 bases lying between them. This chain's CDR3 is CASSYRQASNQPQHF. CDR3 bases: TGTGCCAGCAGTTACCGGCAGGCTAGCAATCAGCCCCAGCATTTT.

This chain links TRBV7-2 with TRBJ1-5; D is undetermined. V lost 1 base and J lost 2, with 18 bases in between. CDR1 and CDR2 (germline): SGHTA, FQGNSA. The CDR3 is 18 residues long. The CDR3 protein is CASSLGFVADYGNQPQHF. CDR3 DNA: TGTGCCAGCAGCTTAGGGTTCGTGGCGGACTATGGCAATCAGCCCCAGCATTTT.

This clonotype was picked up a small number of times. The chain combines TRBV7-9 with TRBJ2-5; no clear D gene. Germline assignment: CDR1 SEHNR and CDR2 FQNEAQ (reference sequence). The CDR3 contains 13 residues. V was shortened by 5 bases and J by 9 bases, with 16 bases between the two germline ends. The CDR3 here is CASSPGGVGAQYF. Written as DNA, the CDR3 is TGTGCCAGCAGCCCAGGTGGTGTTGGGGCCCAGTACTTC.

The J gene is TRBJ1-2, the V gene TRBV5-4; D remains ambiguous. CDR3 length equals 13 residues. The germline gives CDR1 SGHNT, CDR2 YYREEE (reference sequence). Trimming cost V 0 bases and J 6 bases, with 9 bases left between them. The CDR3 is CASSLDTLNGYTF. As DNA, the CDR3 is TGTGCCAGCAGCTTGGACACCCTTAATGGCTACACCTTC.

This rearrangement joins TRBV7-2 to TRBJ1-5; D possibly corresponds to TRBD1 (5 bases). Germline CDR1 SGHTA, CDR2 FQGNSA. V lost 1 base, J lost 2 bases, and 9 bases lay in between. The CDR3 is 15 residues long. CDR3 residues: CASSLEGHGNQPQHF. Here the CDR3 DNA reads TGTGCCAGCAGCTTAGAGGGGCACGGCAATCAGCCCCAGCATTTT.

V gene TRBV20-1 combines with J gene TRBJ2-3; D not resolved. The CDR3 loop spans 13 amino acids. Trimming removed 8 bases at V and 2 bases at J, with 14 bases between. Per the germline V gene, CDR1 is DFQATT and CDR2 is SNEGSKA (reference sequence). CDR3 in amino acids: CSFTWPSTDTQYF. The DNA of the CDR3 is TGCAGTTTTACCTGGCCTTCCACAGATACGCAGTATTTT.

This clonotype was detected only once. The V call is TRBV28, the J call TRBJ2-5; possible D gene TRBD1, 6 bases. The CDR3 has 13 residues. Germline CDR1 reads MDHEN; CDR2 reads SYDVKM. V lost 2 bases to trimming and J lost 5 bases, with 9 bases between them. CDR3 sequence (DNA): TGTGCCAGCAGTTTACCAGGGGAGGAGACCCAGTACTTC. It is translated as CASSLPGEETQYF.

As DNA, the CDR3 is TGCGCCAGCAGCCTGGGCGGGGGCAGGACTAACTATGGCTACACCTTC. It yields the protein CASSLGGGRTNYGYTF. The chain is built from TRBV4-1 and TRBJ1-2, with D perhaps TRBD1 (6 bases). V dropped 4 bases and J dropped 0 bases, with 15 bases sitting between them. Germline CDR1 reads MGHRA; CDR2 reads YSYEKL. The CDR3 sequence is 16 residues long.

This sequence joins TRBV30 and TRBJ1-5, with D unclear. Germline CDR1 and CDR2: GTSNPN and SVGIG (reference sequence). This CDR3 region has 12 residues. Trimming took off 1 base at V and 7 bases at J, with 8 bases between the two ends. The CDR3 spells CAWSGGRQPQHF. DNA for the CDR3: TGTGCCTGGAGTGGAGGACGGCAGCCCCAGCATTTT.